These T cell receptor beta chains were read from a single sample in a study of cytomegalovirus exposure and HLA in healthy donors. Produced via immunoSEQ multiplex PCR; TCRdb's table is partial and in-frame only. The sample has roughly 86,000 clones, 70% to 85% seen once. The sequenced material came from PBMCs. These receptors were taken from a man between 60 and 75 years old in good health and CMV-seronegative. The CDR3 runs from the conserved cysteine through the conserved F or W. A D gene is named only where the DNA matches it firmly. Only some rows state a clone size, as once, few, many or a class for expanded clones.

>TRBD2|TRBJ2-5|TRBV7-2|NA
CASSPLFSGMGETQYF
TGTGCCAGCAGCCCTCTGTTTAGCGGGATGGGAGAGACCCAGTACTTC
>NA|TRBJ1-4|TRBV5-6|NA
CASSLWGEYEKLFF
TGTGCCAGCAGCTTGTGGGGAGAGTATGAAAAACTGTTTTTT
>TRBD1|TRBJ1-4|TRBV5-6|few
CASSSLNRGRLPNEKLFF
TGTGCCAGCAGCTCGCTGAACAGGGGGCGACTACCTAATGAAAAACTGTTTTTT
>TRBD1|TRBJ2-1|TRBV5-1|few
CASSVGQGAGFGQFF
TGCGCCAGCAGCGTGGGACAGGGGGCGGGTTTTGGGCAGTTCTTC
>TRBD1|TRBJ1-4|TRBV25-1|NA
CASSETGENEKLFF
TGTGCCAGCAGTGAGACAGGGGAAAATGAAAAACTGTTTTTT
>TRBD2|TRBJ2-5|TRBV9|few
CASSAAGGLQETQYF
TGTGCCAGCAGCGCAGCGGGGGGTCTTCAAGAGACCCAGTACTTC
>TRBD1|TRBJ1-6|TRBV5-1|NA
CASSPTGAEKTPLHF
TGCGCCAGCAGTCCGACAGGGGCCGAGAAAACACCCCTCCACTTT
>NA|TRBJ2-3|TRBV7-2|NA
CASTSGIHTDTQYF
TGTGCCAGCACCTCTGGTATACATACAGATACGCAGTATTTT
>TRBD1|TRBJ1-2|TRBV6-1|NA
CASSGQGARYGYTF
TGTGCCAGCAGCGGACAGGGGGCGCGTTATGGCTACACCTTC
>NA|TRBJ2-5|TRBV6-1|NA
CASRVLFREETQYF
TGTGCCAGCAGGGTATTATTCAGGGAAGAGACCCAGTACTTC
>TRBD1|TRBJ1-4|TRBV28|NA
CASSPDRAATNEKLFF
TGTGCCAGCAGTCCTGACAGGGCAGCAACTAATGAAAAACTGTTTTTT
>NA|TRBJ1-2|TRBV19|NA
CASSLRAETTYGYTF
TGTGCCAGTAGCCTCAGGGCCGAAACGACCTATGGCTACACCTTC
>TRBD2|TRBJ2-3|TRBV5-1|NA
CASSLASGDTQYF
TGCGCCAGCAGCTTGGCTAGCGGGGATACGCAGTATTTT
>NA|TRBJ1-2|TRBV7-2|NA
CASSPEALSNYGYTF
TGTGCCAGCAGCCCGGAGGCATTAAGTAACTATGGCTACACCTTC
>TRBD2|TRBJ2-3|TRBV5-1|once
CASSLNIRGGTDTQYF
TGCGCCAGCAGCTTGAATATTCGGGGGGGCACAGATACGCAGTATTTT
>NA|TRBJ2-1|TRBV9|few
CASSVDYSNEQFF
TGTGCCAGCAGCGTAGACTACTCCAATGAGCAGTTCTTC
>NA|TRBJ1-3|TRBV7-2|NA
CASSSIALGVGAAGNTIYF
TGTGCCAGCAGCTCCATTGCCCTAGGAGTTGGGGCGGCAGGAAACACCATATATTTT
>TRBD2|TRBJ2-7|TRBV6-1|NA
CASSETRSGGRSYEQYF
TGTGCCAGCAGTGAAACAAGGAGCGGGGGGAGGAGCTACGAGCAGTACTTC
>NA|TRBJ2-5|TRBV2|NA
CASTSRGAEETQYF
TGTGCCAGCACCTCACGGGGGGCAGAAGAGACCCAGTACTTC
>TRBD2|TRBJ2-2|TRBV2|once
CASSEARGFTGELFF
TGTGCCAGCAGTGAAGCGCGGGGGTTCACCGGGGAGCTGTTTTTT
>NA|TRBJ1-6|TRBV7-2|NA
CASSLGRAAPLHF
TGTGCCAGCAGCCTGGGCAGGGCGGCACCCCTCCACTTT
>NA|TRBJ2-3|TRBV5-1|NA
CASSLAWAEGITDTQYF
TGCGCCAGCAGCTTGGCTTGGGCAGAGGGAATCACAGATACGCAGTATTTT
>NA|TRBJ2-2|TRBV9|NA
CASSLSGGPGGELFF
TGTGCCAGCAGCCTATCCGGAGGGCCGGGCGGGGAGCTGTTTTTT
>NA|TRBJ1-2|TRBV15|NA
CATSRDRGRGSGYTF
TGTGCCACCAGCAGAGATCGAGGGAGGGGGTCGGGCTACACCTTC
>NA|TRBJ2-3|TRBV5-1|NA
CASSLAPNRGRTSTDTQYF
TGCGCCAGCAGCTTGGCCCCTAACCGGGGGAGGACCAGCACAGATACGCAGTATTTT
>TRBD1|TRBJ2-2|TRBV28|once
CASRPTGTGELFF
TGTGCCAGCAGACCGACAGGGACCGGGGAGCTGTTTTTT
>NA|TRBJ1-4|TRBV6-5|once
CASSADMEKLFF
TGTGCCAGCAGTGCGGATATGGAAAAACTGTTTTTT
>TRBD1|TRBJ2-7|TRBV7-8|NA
CASSLVTGGSYEQYF
TGTGCCAGCAGCTTAGTAACAGGGGGCTCTTACGAGCAGTACTTC
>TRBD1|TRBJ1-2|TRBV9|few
CASSAAGQGNYGYTF
TGTGCCAGCAGCGCCGCGGGACAGGGGAACTATGGCTACACCTTC
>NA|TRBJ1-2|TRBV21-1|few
CASSKANPRDRVRYGYTF
TGTGCCAGCAGCAAAGCCAATCCACGGGACAGGGTCCGGTATGGCTACACCTTC
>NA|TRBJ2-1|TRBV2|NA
CASCPLPPEQFF
TGTGCCAGCTGCCCACTTCCCCCTGAGCAGTTCTTC
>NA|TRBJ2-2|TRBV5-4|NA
CASNRTQGNTGELFF
TGTGCCAGCAACCGAACCCAGGGGAACACCGGGGAGCTGTTTTTT
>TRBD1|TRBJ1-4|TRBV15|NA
CATSRDDGQGEKLFF
TGTGCCACCAGCAGAGATGATGGACAGGGGGAAAAACTGTTTTTT
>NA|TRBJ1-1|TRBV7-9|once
CASSSSGTEAFF
TGTGCCAGCAGTTCATCCGGGACAGAAGCTTTCTTT
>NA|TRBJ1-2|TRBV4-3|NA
CASSQDLGARGYTF
TGCGCCAGCAGCCAAGATTTGGGGGCTAGGGGCTACACCTTC
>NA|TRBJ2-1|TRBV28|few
CASSLLREVNEQFF
TGTGCCAGCAGTTTATTACGAGAGGTCAATGAGCAGTTCTTC
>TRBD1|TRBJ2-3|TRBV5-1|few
CASSLRQGRTDTQYF
TGCGCCAGCAGCCTCCGACAGGGCCGCACAGATACGCAGTATTTT
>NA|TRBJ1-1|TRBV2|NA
CASRRQASNTEAFF
TGTGCCAGCAGGCGACAGGCATCGAACACTGAAGCTTTCTTT
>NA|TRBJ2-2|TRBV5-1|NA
CASSLEGVTGELFF
TGCGCCAGCAGCTTGGAGGGGGTCACCGGGGAGCTGTTTTTT
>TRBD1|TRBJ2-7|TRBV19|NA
CASSSQGRSSYEQYF
TGTGCCAGTAGTTCACAGGGGAGATCGTCCTACGAGCAGTACTTC
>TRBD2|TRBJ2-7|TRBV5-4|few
CASRTRLAGALGEQYF
TGTGCCAGCAGAACCCGACTAGCGGGGGCTTTAGGGGAGCAGTACTTC
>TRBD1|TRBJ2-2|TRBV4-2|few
CASSHTSPGQPNTGELFF
TGTGCCAGCAGCCACACCTCGCCGGGACAGCCGAACACCGGGGAGCTGTTTTTT
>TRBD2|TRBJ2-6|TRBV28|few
CASSSPPSGKSSGANVLTF
TGTGCCAGCAGTTCACCACCTAGCGGGAAGAGCTCTGGGGCCAACGTCCTGACTTTC
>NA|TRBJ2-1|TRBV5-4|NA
CASSLDQYEQFF
TGTGCCAGCAGCTTGGATCAGTATGAGCAGTTCTTC
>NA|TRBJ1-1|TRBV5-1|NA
CASSLSYSNTEAFF
TGCGCCAGCAGCTTATCCTATTCGAACACTGAAGCTTTCTTT
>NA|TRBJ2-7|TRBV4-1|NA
CASSIPGTRDEQYF
TGCGCCAGCAGCATACCCGGGACACGCGACGAGCAGTACTTC
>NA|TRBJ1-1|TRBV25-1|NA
CASSHGGVSEAFF
TGTGCCAGCAGTCATGGGGGGGTTAGTGAAGCTTTCTTT
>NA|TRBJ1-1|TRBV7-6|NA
CASSLSRQAEAFF
TGTGCCAGCAGCTTATCCCGCCAGGCCGAAGCTTTCTTT
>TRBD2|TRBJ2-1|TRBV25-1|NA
CASILGTSGTDEQFF
TGTGCCAGCATCCTAGGGACTAGCGGGACCGATGAGCAGTTCTTC
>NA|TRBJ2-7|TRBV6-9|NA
CASTLAYEQYF
TGTGCCAGCACCCTAGCCTACGAGCAGTACTTC